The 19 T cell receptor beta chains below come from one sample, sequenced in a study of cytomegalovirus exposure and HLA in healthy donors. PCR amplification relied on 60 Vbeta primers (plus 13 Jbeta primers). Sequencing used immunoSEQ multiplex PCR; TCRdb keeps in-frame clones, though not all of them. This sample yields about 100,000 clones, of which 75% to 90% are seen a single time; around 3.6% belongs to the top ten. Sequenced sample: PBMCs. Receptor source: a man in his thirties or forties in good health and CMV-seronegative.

CDR3 sequence reads: CASSSSPSTGWAVTEAFF. CDR3 coding DNA: TGTGCCAGCAGTTCCTCACCGTCGACAGGGTGGGCGGTTACTGAAGCTTTCTTT. The genes are TRBV27 and TRBJ1-1, with TRBD1 identical over 7 bases. Germline V gene lookup returns CDR1 MNHEY and CDR2 SMNVEV (reference sequence). Trimming at V came to 4 bases and at J to 5 bases, leaving 19 bases not matched to a gene. CDR3 length equals 18 residues.

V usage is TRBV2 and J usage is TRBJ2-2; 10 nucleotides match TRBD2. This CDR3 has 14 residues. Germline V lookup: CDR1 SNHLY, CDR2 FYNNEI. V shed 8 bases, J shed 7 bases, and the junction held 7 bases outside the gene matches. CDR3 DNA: TGTGCCAGCGTGAGCGGGAGGGGAAGCGGGGAGCTGTTTTTT. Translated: CASVSGRGSGELFF.

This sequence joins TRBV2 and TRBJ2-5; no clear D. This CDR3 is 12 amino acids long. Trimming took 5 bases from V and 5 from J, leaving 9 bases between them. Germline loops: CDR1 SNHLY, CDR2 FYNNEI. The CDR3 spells CASSPFRETQYF. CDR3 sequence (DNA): TGTGCCAGCAGTCCCTTCAGGGAGACCCAGTACTTC. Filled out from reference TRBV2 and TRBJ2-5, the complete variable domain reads EPEVTQTPSHQVTQMGQEVILRCVPISNHLYFYWYRQILGQKVEFLVSFYNNEISEKSEIFDDQFSVERPDGSNFTLKIRSTKLEDSAMYFCASSPFRETQYFGPGTRLLVL.

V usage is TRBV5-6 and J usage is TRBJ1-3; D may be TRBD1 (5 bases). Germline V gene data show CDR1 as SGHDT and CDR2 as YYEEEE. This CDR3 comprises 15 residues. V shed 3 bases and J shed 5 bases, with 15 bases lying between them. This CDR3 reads CASSYYQQDRNTIYF. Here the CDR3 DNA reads TGTGCCAGCAGCTATTACCAACAGGACAGAAACACCATATATTTT. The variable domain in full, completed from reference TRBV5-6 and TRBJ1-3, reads DAGVTQSPTHLIKTRGQQVTLRCSPKSGHDTVSWYQQALGQGPQFIFQYYEEEERQRGNFPDRFSGHQFPNYSSELNVNALLLGDSALYLCASSYYQQDRNTIYFGEGSWLTVV.

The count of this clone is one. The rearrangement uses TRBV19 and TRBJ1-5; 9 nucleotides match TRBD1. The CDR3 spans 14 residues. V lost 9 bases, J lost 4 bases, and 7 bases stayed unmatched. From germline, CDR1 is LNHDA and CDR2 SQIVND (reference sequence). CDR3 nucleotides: TGTGCCAGCCACAGACAGGGGGTTAATCAGCCCCAGCATTTT. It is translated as CASHRQGVNQPQHF.

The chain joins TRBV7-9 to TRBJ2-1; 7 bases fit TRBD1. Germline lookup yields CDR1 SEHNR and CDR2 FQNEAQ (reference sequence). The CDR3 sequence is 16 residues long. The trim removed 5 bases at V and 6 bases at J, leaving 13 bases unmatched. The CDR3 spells CASSAETGQVRNEQFF. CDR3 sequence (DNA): TGTGCCAGCAGCGCCGAGACCGGACAGGTCCGCAATGAGCAGTTCTTC.

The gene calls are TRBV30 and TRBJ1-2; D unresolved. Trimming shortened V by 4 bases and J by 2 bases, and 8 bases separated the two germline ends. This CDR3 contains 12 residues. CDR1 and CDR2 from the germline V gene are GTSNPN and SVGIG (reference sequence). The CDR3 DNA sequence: TGTGCCTGGAAGCATCCCAACTATGGCTACACCTTC. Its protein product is CAWKHPNYGYTF.

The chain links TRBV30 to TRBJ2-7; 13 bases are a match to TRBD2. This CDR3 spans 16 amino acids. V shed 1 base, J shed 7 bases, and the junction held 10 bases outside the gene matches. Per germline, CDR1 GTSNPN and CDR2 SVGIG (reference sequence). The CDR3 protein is CAWSAPRTSGRAEQYF. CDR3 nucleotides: TGTGCCTGGAGTGCCCCAAGGACTAGCGGGAGAGCTGAGCAGTACTTC.

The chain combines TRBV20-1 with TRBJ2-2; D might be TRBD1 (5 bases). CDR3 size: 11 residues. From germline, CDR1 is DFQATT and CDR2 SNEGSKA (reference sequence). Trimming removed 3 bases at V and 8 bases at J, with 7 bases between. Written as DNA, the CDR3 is TGCAGTGCTAGTCAGGGAGGGGAGCTGTTTTTT. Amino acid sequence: CSASQGGELFF.

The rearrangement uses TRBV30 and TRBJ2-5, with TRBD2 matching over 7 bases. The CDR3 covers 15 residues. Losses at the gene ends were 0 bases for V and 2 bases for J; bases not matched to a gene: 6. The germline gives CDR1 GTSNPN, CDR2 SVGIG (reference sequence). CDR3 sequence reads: CAWSVGTSEQETQYF. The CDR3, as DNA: TGTGCCTGGAGTGTAGGAACTAGCGAACAAGAGACCCAGTACTTC.

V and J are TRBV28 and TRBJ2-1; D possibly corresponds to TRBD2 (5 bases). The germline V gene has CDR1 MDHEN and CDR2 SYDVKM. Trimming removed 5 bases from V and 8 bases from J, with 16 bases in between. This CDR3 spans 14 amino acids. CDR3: CASSPGLSGHEQFF. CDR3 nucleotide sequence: TGTGCCAGCAGTCCGGGCCTCAGCGGCCATGAGCAGTTCTTC.

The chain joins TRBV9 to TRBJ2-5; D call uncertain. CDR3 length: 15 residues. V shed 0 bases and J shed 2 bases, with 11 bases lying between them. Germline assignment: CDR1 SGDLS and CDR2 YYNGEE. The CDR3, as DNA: TGTGCCAGCAGCGTAGGCCGTAGCCAACAAGAGACCCAGTACTTC. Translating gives CASSVGRSQQETQYF.

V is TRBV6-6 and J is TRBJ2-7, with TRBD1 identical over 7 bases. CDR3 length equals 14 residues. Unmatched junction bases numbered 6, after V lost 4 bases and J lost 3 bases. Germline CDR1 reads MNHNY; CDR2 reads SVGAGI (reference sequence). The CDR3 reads CASSSTGINYEQYF. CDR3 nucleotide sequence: TGTGCCAGCAGTTCGACAGGGATTAACTACGAGCAGTACTTC.

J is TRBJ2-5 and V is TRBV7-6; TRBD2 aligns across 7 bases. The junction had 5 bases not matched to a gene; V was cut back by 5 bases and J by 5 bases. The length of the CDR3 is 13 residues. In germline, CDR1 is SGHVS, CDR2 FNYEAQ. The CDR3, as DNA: TGTGCCAGCAGCCCGGGGAGGGTGGAGACCCAGTACTTC. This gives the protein CASSPGRVETQYF. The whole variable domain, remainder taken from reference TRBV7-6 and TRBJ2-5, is GAGVSQSPRYKVTKRGQDVALRCDPISGHVSLYWYRQALGQGPEFLTYFNYEAQQDKSGLPNDRFSAERPEGSISTLTIQRTEQRDSAMYRCASSPGRVETQYFGPGTRLLVL.

The chain's CDR3 is CASSFSGRATDTQYF. The CDR3 DNA follows: TGTGCCAGCAGTTTTAGCGGGAGGGCGACAGATACGCAGTATTTT. V gene TRBV7-9 combines with J gene TRBJ2-3; 11 bases are shared with TRBD2. In germline, CDR1 is SEHNR, CDR2 FQNEAQ (reference sequence). The CDR3 is made up of 15 amino acids. Trimming removed 6 bases from V and 3 bases from J; junction bases left unmatched: 5.

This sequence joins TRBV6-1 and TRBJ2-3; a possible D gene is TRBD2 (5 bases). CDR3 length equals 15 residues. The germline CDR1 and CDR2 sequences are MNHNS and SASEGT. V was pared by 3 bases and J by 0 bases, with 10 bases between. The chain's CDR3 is CASSEGEPSTDTQYF. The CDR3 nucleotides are TGTGCCAGCAGTGAGGGAGAACCTAGCACAGATACGCAGTATTTT.

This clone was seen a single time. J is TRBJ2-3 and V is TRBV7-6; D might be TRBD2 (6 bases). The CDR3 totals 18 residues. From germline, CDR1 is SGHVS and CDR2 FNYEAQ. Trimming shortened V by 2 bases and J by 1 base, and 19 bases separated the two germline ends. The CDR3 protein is CASSLIPSGLEGTDTQYF. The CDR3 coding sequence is TGTGCCAGCAGCTTAATACCAAGCGGGTTGGAGGGCACAGATACGCAGTATTTT.

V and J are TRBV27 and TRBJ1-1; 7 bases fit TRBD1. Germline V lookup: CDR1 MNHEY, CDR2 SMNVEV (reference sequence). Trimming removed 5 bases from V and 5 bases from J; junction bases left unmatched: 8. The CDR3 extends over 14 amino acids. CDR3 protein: CASSHRGEKTEAFF. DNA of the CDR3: TGTGCCAGCAGTCACAGGGGAGAGAAGACTGAAGCTTTCTTT.

CDR3 protein: CASSLTSGGRTSTDTQYF. Written as DNA, the CDR3 is TGTGCCAGCAGCTTGACTAGCGGGGGACGCACAAGCACAGATACGCAGTATTTT. V and J are TRBV5-4 and TRBJ2-3, with 11 bases matching TRBD2. J gave up 0 bases and V 1 base, and 7 bases lay outside the gene matches. Germline V gives CDR1 SGHNT, CDR2 YYREEE (reference sequence). The CDR3 consists of 18 residues.